This T cell receptor (beta chain) came from a study of blood T cells in healthy people across ages. CDR3 length equals 17 residues. V lost 1 base, J lost 0 bases, and 10 bases lay in between. CDR1 is SGHTA, CDR2 FQGTGA, per germline. Using a J-beta primer mix together with a sample-barcoded 5' primer, a second PCR was run for about 6 to 11 cycles. TCRdb recomputed calls from the 5' RACE reads with MiXCR, one row per CDR3 protein. The sample holds some 860,000 distinct CDR3 sequences, 56% seen once. This clonotype originated in a man aged 35 to 55 in good health. Source material: blood. V usage is TRBV7-3 and J usage is TRBJ2-6; D remains ambiguous. The CDR3 DNA reads as TGTGCCAGCAGCTTAAGGGTTCCGAGCTCTGGGGCCAACGTCCTGACTTTC. Protein sequence: CASSLRVPSSGANVLTF.